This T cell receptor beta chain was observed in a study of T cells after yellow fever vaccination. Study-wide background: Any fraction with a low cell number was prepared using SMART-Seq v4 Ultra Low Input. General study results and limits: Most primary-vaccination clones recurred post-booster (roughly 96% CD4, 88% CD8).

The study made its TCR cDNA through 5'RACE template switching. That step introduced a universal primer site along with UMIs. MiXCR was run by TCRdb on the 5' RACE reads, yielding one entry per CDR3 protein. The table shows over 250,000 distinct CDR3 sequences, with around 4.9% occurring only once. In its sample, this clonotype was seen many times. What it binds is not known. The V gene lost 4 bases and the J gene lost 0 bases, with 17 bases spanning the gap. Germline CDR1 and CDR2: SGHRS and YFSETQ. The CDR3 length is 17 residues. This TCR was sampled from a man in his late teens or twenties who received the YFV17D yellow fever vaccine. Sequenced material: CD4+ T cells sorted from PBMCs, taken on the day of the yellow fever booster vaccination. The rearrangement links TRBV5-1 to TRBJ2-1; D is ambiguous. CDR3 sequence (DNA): TGCGCCAGCAGCCGCGATCCGGGCAGAAGCTCCTACAATGAGCAGTTCTTC. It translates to CASSRDPGRSSYNEQFF.